Listed below are T cell receptor beta chains from one sample, sequenced in a study of blood T cell repertoires in COVID-19. Profiling relied on immunoSEQ multiplex PCR, and the TCRdb table lists in-frame clones only, not all of them. Of some 190,000 clones listed, 88% are singletons. The sequencing input was peripheral blood. The source of these receptors is a man younger than 30 with active or convalescent COVID-19. Both conserved end residues are part of each CDR3. A D gene is named only where the DNA matches it firmly. Clone size appears in some rows only: once, few, many, or a class for an expanded clone.

d_call j_call v_call clone_size cdr3_nt cdr3_aa
- TRBJ1-5 TRBV15 - TGTGCCACCAGCAGAGATTCCATCGGTAATCAGCCCCAGCATTTT CATSRDSIGNQPQHF
- TRBJ1-2 TRBV28 - TGTGCCAGCGCACTGGGGGGGAACTATGGCTACACCTTC CASALGGNYGYTF
- TRBJ2-5 TRBV12-3/TRBV12-4 once TGTGCCAGCAGTTTGGGGGGTATGGCCCAGTACTTC CASSLGGMAQYF
- TRBJ2-3 TRBV27 - TGTGCCAGCAGTTTCCGACAGGCATCAGATACGCAGTATTTT CASSFRQASDTQYF
- TRBJ1-5 TRBV7-8 - TGTGCCAGCAGCGCATTCCGGGAGGGTAATCAGCCCCAGCATTTT CASSAFREGNQPQHF
TRBD2 TRBJ2-7 TRBV6-1 - TGTGCCAGCAGTGAAAGCGGGAGCTCCTACGAGCAGTACTTC CASSESGSSYEQYF
- TRBJ1-5 TRBV2 - TGTGCCAGCAGTGAGACAGATCAGCCCCAGCATTTT CASSETDQPQHF
TRBD1 TRBJ1-2 TRBV5-1 - TGCGCCAGCAGCTTGGCGGACAGGGGCTATGGCTACACCTTC CASSLADRGYGYTF
- TRBJ2-1 TRBV7-2 - TGTGCCAGCAGTCTGCTCGGGGGGCCCTACAATGAGCAGTTCTTC CASSLLGGPYNEQFF
TRBD2 TRBJ2-7 TRBV29-1 - TGCAGCGTTGAAGTGATAGCGGGAGGGTACGAGCAGTACTTC CSVEVIAGGYEQYF
- TRBJ2-7 TRBV6-1 - TGTGCCAGCAGTGATGGCGGGAAGGCAGGCGAGCAGTACTTC CASSDGGKAGEQYF
TRBD1 TRBJ2-7 TRBV7-4 - TGTGCCAGCAGCTTTCCAACAGGGGACGAGCAGTACTTC CASSFPTGDEQYF
- TRBJ1-2 TRBV28 - TGTGCCAGCAGCTCGTTCGTTGGGGGGGCGTTGTATGGCTACACCTTC CASSSFVGGALYGYTF
TRBD2 TRBJ2-3 TRBV11-2 - TGTGCCAGCAACCCCGGGACTAGCGGGAGTACAGATACGCAGTATTTT CASNPGTSGSTDTQYF
TRBD1 TRBJ2-1 TRBV5-4 - TGTGCCAGCAGCCGAGACAGGGGTAGTTACAATGAGCAGTTCTTC CASSRDRGSYNEQFF
TRBD1 TRBJ1-5 TRBV19 - TGTGCCAGTAGGATTATGCCGGGACAGCCAGAATATAGCAATCAGCCCCAGCATTTT CASRIMPGQPEYSNQPQHF
- TRBJ1-4 TRBV30 - TGTGCCTGGAGTGCCGGGGAACAGCTTAATGAAAAACTGTTTTTT CAWSAGEQLNEKLFF
TRBD1 TRBJ1-2 TRBV13 - TGTGCCAGCAGCCCCGACGGACAGGGCGCTAACTATGGCTACACCTTC CASSPDGQGANYGYTF
- TRBJ1-6 TRBV5-1 once TGCGCCAGCGCCCCATTGAGTTCACCCCTCCACTTT CASAPLSSPLHF
- TRBJ1-5 TRBV10-2 - TGCGCCAGCAGTGCGACAGCGTATAGCAATCAGCCCCAGCATTTT CASSATAYSNQPQHF
- TRBJ1-2 TRBV7-8 - TGTGCCAGCAGCTTAGTTCGAGCCGGACAGACCAACACTAACTATGGCTACACCTTC CASSLVRAGQTNTNYGYTF
- TRBJ1-4 TRBV7-3 - TGTGCCAGCAGCCTGCAAGGGCAGGGGAATGAAAAACTGTTTTTT CASSLQGQGNEKLFF
- TRBJ1-1 TRBV19 - TGTGCCAGTAGTGGGCAAATGAACACTGAAGCTTTCTTT CASSGQMNTEAFF
- TRBJ2-1 TRBV28 - TGTGCCAGCAGTCACCAGCGATTAGGTTACAATGAGCAGTTCTTC CASSHQRLGYNEQFF
- TRBJ1-4 TRBV6-4 - TGTGCCAGCAGCAGGGGAAAACTGTTTTTT CASSRGKLFF
TRBD1 TRBJ2-2 TRBV14 - TGTGCCAGCAGCCGAGAAGGACAGGGAGCCCCCGGGGAGCTGTTTTTT CASSREGQGAPGELFF
- TRBJ1-2 TRBV10-3 - TGTGCCATCAGAGCGGGAAACGTCGCCGGGAGGGGCTATGGCTACACCTTC CAIRAGNVAGRGYGYTF
- TRBJ1-1 TRBV6-5 - TGTGCCAGCAGTACCAGGGGCATGAACACTGAAGCTTTCTTT CASSTRGMNTEAFF
TRBD1 TRBJ2-5 TRBV30 - TGTGCCTGGAGTCCCCGGACAGGGGGATCTGAGACCCAGTACTTC CAWSPRTGGSETQYF
TRBD2 TRBJ2-7 TRBV9 - TGTGCCAGCAGCCCTCAAGCGGGAGGTTCGGCCGAGCAGTACTTC CASSPQAGGSAEQYF
- TRBJ1-1 TRBV12-3/TRBV12-4 - TGTGCCAGCAGTTTCCCGCAGACTGAAGCTTTCTTT CASSFPQTEAFF
- TRBJ2-7 TRBV6-2/TRBV6-3 - TGTGCCAGCAGTTACACAGGATCCTACGAGCAGTACTTC CASSYTGSYEQYF
- TRBJ2-5 TRBV7-9 - TGTGCCAGCAGCTTAGAATCGGGCAGGGGCGGGGAGACCCAGTACTTC CASSLESGRGGETQYF
- TRBJ2-2 TRBV27 - TGTGCCAGCAGTTTATCCCCCCGGACGGGGTACACCGGGGAGCTGTTTTTT CASSLSPRTGYTGELFF
TRBD1 TRBJ1-2 TRBV19 - TGTGCCAGTAGTGGGACAGGGGACTTCGGCTACACCTTC CASSGTGDFGYTF
TRBD2 TRBJ2-1 TRBV6-5 - TGTGCCAGCAGTTACTGGCGGGAGCGGAATGAGCAGTTCTTC CASSYWRERNEQFF
- TRBJ2-3 TRBV7-9 - TGTGCCAGCAGCTTAGGGGTCCGGGAAGATACGCAGTATTTT CASSLGVREDTQYF
- TRBJ1-3 TRBV7-6 - TGTGCCAGCAGCTTAGCAGGGGAAGGAAACACCATATATTTT CASSLAGEGNTIYF
TRBD2 TRBJ2-7 TRBV5-1 - TGCGCCAGCAGCTTGAACGTGGCGGGAGGTCGCCTCGAGCAGTACTTC CASSLNVAGGRLEQYF
- TRBJ1-2 TRBV21-1 few TGTGCCAGCAGCAAAGCGCGGGGGGCCAACTATGGCTACACCTTC CASSKARGANYGYTF
- TRBJ2-3 TRBV11-2 - TGTGCCAGCAGCTTAGGCACCCTAGCGAAAGATACGCAGTATTTT CASSLGTLAKDTQYF
TRBD2 TRBJ2-7 TRBV11-2 few TGTGCCAGCAGCTTAGGGTTAGCGGGACGCAATTCCTACGAGCAGTACTTC CASSLGLAGRNSYEQYF
- TRBJ1-1 TRBV12-3/TRBV12-4 - TGTGCCAGCAGGCCGACAGATTACACTGAAGCTTTCTTT CASRPTDYTEAFF
- TRBJ2-5 TRBV5-1 - TGCGCCAGCAGCGGGGGGCAAGAGACCCAGTACTTC CASSGGQETQYF
- TRBJ2-3 TRBV28 - TGTGCCAGCAGCCCCCCCCGGGGGGCGGGAACAGATACGCAGTATTTT CASSPPRGAGTDTQYF
- TRBJ1-6 TRBV9 - TGTGCCAGCAGCGGAGGCAGGGGAAACTATAATTCACCCCTCCACTTT CASSGGRGNYNSPLHF
TRBD1 TRBJ1-5 TRBV6-5 - TGTGCCAGCAGGACGGACAGGGGTAGCAATCAGCCCCAGCATTTT CASRTDRGSNQPQHF
TRBD1 TRBJ1-2 TRBV7-9 - TGTGCCAGCAGCTTAGGCGACAGGGTGGCCCTCAACTATGGCTACACCTTC CASSLGDRVALNYGYTF
- TRBJ1-1 TRBV6-5 - TGTGCCAGCAGTTACCGGGGGGCCCCCATGAACACTGAAGCTTTCTTT CASSYRGAPMNTEAFF
TRBD2 TRBJ2-1 TRBV30 - TGTGCCTGGACTGTCCTTGCGGGAGGGCCGGTTGAGCAGTTCTTC CAWTVLAGGPVEQFF
TRBD1 TRBJ1-1 TRBV9 - TGTGCCAGCAGCACACAACAGGGGGCGAACACTGAAGCTTTCTTT CASSTQQGANTEAFF
- TRBJ1-1 TRBV24-1 - TGTGCCACCAGTGACCAAAACACAGATGAAGCTTTCTTT CATSDQNTDEAFF
- TRBJ2-7 TRBV7-2 - TGTGCCAGCAGCTTAGGGGACACCTACTCCTACGAGCAGTACTTC CASSLGDTYSYEQYF